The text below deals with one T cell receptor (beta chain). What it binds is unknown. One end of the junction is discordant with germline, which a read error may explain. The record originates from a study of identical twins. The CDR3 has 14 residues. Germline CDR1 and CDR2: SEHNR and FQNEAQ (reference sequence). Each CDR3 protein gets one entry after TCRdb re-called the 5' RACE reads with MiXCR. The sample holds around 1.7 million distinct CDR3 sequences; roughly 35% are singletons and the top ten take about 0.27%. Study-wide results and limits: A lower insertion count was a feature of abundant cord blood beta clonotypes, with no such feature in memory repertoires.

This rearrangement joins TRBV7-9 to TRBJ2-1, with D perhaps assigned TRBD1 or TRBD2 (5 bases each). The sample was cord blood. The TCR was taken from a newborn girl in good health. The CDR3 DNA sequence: TGTGCCGGCAGCCCTTCCAGGGAGCGGTTTGAGCAGTTCTTC. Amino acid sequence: CAGSPSRERFEQFF.